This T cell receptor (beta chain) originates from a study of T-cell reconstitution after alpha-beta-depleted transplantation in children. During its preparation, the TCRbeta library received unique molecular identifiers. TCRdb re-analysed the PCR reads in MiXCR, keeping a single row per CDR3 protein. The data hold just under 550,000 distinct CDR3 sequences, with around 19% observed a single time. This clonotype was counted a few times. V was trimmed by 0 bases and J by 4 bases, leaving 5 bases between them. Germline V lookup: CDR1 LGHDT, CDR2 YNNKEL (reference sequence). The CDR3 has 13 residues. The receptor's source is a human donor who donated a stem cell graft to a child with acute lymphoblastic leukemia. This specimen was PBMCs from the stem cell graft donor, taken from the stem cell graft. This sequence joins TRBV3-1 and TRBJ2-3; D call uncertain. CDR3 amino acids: CASSQEFADTQYF. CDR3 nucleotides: TGTGCCAGCAGCCAAGAGTTTGCAGATACGCAGTATTTT.